The 23 T cell receptor beta chains below come from one sample, sequenced in a study of blood T cell repertoires in COVID-19. Produced via immunoSEQ multiplex PCR; TCRdb's table is partial and in-frame only. The table lists about 120,000 clones, approximately 71% of them singletons. Sequencing used peripheral blood. Source of these receptors: a human donor in a cohort sampled during active COVID-19.

The chain joins TRBV4-1 to TRBJ1-1; no firm D call. The CDR3 contains 16 residues. CDR1 is MGHRA, CDR2 YSYEKL, per germline. V gave up 1 base and J gave up 0 bases, with 12 bases separating them. The CDR3 DNA is TGCGCCAGCAGCCAAGGGGAGAGGGAGCTGAACACTGAAGCTTTCTTT. This encodes CASSQGERELNTEAFF.

The gene calls are TRBV21-1 and TRBJ1-6. TRBV21-1 is termed a pseudogene. This CDR3 spans 17 amino acids. The CDR3 region has the DNA TGTGCCAGCAGCAAAGAATCCTACGCACTATATAATTCACCCCTCCACTTT. Translated, it gives CASSKESYALYNSPLHF.

This clone has more than one count but fewer than ten. CDR3 coding DNA: TGTGCCAGCAGTCCGAGCCAGAACACTGAAGCTTTCTTT. Translated: CASSPSQNTEAFF. The chain couples TRBV6-6 to TRBJ1-1; D is unresolved. Germline CDR1 is MNHNY and CDR2 is SVGAGI (reference sequence). Trimming shortened V by 5 bases and J by 1 base, and 8 bases separated the two germline ends. This CDR3 comprises 13 residues.

This chain uses TRBV7-2 with TRBJ1-4; 7 positions agree with TRBD1. Germline V gene sequence: CDR1 SGHTA, CDR2 FQGNSA. The CDR3 totals 15 residues. V shed 5 bases, J shed 4 bases, and the junction held 7 bases outside the gene matches. The DNA of the CDR3 is TGTGCCAGCAGCAAACAACAGGGGAATAATGAAAAACTGTTTTTT. This translates into CASSKQQGNNEKLFF.

This chain joins TRBV5-1 and TRBJ1-2; D possibly corresponds to TRBD1 (6 bases). CDR1 is SGHRS, CDR2 YFSETQ, per germline. Trimming left V 0 bases short and J 4 bases short, with 10 bases between. The CDR3 is 14 amino acids. The CDR3 region is CASSLGDRTYGYTF. CDR3 sequence (DNA): TGCGCCAGCAGCTTGGGTGACAGGACCTATGGCTACACCTTC.

This clone showed up just a few times. The V gene is TRBV19, the J gene TRBJ1-1; tentatively, D is TRBD1 (6 bases). V was cut by 11 bases and J by 3 bases, with 7 bases left in between. Germline V lookup: CDR1 LNHDA, CDR2 SQIVND (reference sequence). The CDR3 has 10 residues. DNA of the CDR3: TGTGCCGCAGGGGACACTGAAGCTTTCTTT. It specifies CAAGDTEAFF.

The J gene is TRBJ1-2, the V gene TRBV2; D unclear. The CDR3 spans 15 residues. V was trimmed by 9 bases and J by 5 bases, leaving 22 bases between them. Germline CDR1 is SNHLY and CDR2 is FYNNEI. The CDR3 DNA follows: TGTGCCAGTTTCTACTCCGGGAGAGGGCCTTATGGCTACACCTTC. Translated: CASFYSGRGPYGYTF.

This chain links TRBV7-9 with TRBJ1-2, with D maybe TRBD1 (6 bases). Germline V CDR1 and CDR2: SEHNR, FQNEAQ (reference sequence). The CDR3 extends over 13 amino acids. Trimming shortened V by 1 base and J by 5 bases, and 8 bases separated the two germline ends. CDR3 in DNA: TGTGCCAGCAGCTTAGTTCAGGGGTATGGCTACACCTTC. Translating it yields CASSLVQGYGYTF.

The chain carries TRBV12-3 or TRBV12-4 and TRBJ1-1, with a tentative D call TRBD1 (6 bases). CDR3 size: 12 residues. Between the trimmed V and J ends, which lost 3 bases and 7 bases, there was a span of 9 bases. The CDR3 DNA is TGTGCCAGCAGTTTGAGGGGGGGTGAAGCTTTCTTT. This encodes CASSLRGGEAFF.

The rearrangement links TRBV13 to TRBJ1-1, with 10 bases that match TRBD1. V trimming: 1 base; J trimming: 6 bases; junction bases outside the gene matches: 8. This CDR3 has 16 residues. Per germline, CDR1 PRHDT and CDR2 FYEKMQ (reference sequence). The CDR3 DNA reads TGTGCCAGCAGCTTAGAGGGGGGGACAGGGGCGGCTGAAGCTTTCTTT. This encodes CASSLEGGTGAAEAFF. The variable domain in full, with the rest retrieved from reference TRBV13 and TRBJ1-1, is AAGVIQSPRHLIKEKRETATLKCYPIPRHDTVYWYQQGPGQDPQFLISFYEKMQSDKGSIPDRFSAQQFSDYHSELNMSSLELGDSALYFCASSLEGGTGAAEAFFGQGTRLTVV.

V usage is TRBV6-1 and J usage is TRBJ1-2, with 9 bases that match TRBD1. CDR3 length: 16 amino acids. Germline assignment: CDR1 MNHNS and CDR2 SASEGT. J was trimmed by 4 bases and V by 2 bases; bases with no gene match: 8. DNA for the CDR3: TGTGCCAGCAGTGAAACCTACACAGGGGGCAGCTATGGCTACACCTTC. Residues: CASSETYTGGSYGYTF.

The chain joins TRBV7-6 to TRBJ2-7, with D perhaps TRBD1 (6 bases). V lost 2 bases, J lost 4 bases, and 12 bases lay in between. The germline CDR1 and CDR2 sequences are SGHVS and FNYEAQ. This CDR3 has 14 amino acids. The CDR3 DNA sequence: TGTGCCAGCAGCTTACGGACAGCCGAATACGAGCAGTACTTC. Encoded protein: CASSLRTAEYEQYF.

The chain joins TRBV15 to TRBJ2-7; 13 positions match TRBD2. The CDR3 spans 12 residues. Germline trimming cut 10 bases from V and 6 bases from J; bases unmatched to any gene: 3. Germline values: CDR1 LNHNV, CDR2 YYDKDF (reference sequence). The CDR3 here is CARLAGGFEQYF. In nucleotides, the CDR3 is TGTGCCAGACTAGCGGGGGGTTTCGAGCAGTACTTC.

This sequence joins TRBV27 and TRBJ2-7; 8 bases match TRBD1. The CDR3 loop spans 14 amino acids. J was trimmed by 5 bases and V by 4 bases; bases with no gene match: 7. Germline CDR1 and CDR2: MNHEY and SMNVEV (reference sequence). The chain's CDR3 is CASSSLDRVHEQYF. The CDR3 DNA follows: TGTGCCAGCAGTTCCCTGGACAGGGTTCACGAGCAGTACTTC.

The chain couples TRBV15 to TRBJ2-7, with D uncertain. CDR3 length equals 14 residues. V lost 0 bases to trimming and J lost 1 base, with 7 bases between them. The germline V gene has CDR1 LNHNV and CDR2 YYDKDF (reference sequence). As DNA, the CDR3 is TGTGCCACCAGCAGAGAAGGAGATTCCTACGAGCAGTACTTC. This translates into CATSREGDSYEQYF. Together with reference TRBV15 and TRBJ2-7, the CDR3 gives the full variable domain: DAMVIQNPRYQVTQFGKPVTLSCSQTLNHNVMYWYQQKSSQAPKLLFHYYDKDFNNEADTPDNFQSRRPNTSFCFLDIRSPGLGDTAMYLCATSREGDSYEQYFGPGTRLTVT.

This rearrangement joins TRBV2 to TRBJ1-2; 11 bases line up with TRBD1. The CDR3 is 14 amino acids. The V gene's germline CDR1 is SNHLY and CDR2 FYNNEI. V lost 6 bases, J lost 4 bases, and 4 bases stayed unmatched. CDR3: CASRTGQGAYGYTF. In DNA, the CDR3 is TGTGCCAGCAGAACCGGACAGGGGGCCTATGGCTACACCTTC.

The chain employs TRBV5-6 and TRBJ2-7, with D unresolved. The CDR3 has 13 residues. Per germline, CDR1 SGHDT and CDR2 YYEEEE. With 2 bases removed from V and 3 bases from J, the gap between germline ends came to 9 bases. The CDR3 reads CASSLAAFYEQYF. The DNA of the CDR3 is TGTGCCAGCAGCTTAGCAGCGTTCTACGAGCAGTACTTC.

The V call is TRBV4-2, the J call TRBJ2-7, with 11 bases matching TRBD1. The CDR3 consists of 16 residues. CDR1 and CDR2 from the germline V gene are LGHNA and YNFKEQ. Losses at the gene ends were 0 bases for V and 4 bases for J; bases not matched to a gene: 5. CDR3 DNA: TGTGCCAGCAGCCAAGATCGGGGGACAGGGGGTTACGAGCAGTACTTC. Residues: CASSQDRGTGGYEQYF.

This clone has more than one count but fewer than ten. The gene calls are TRBV27 and TRBJ2-7, with D possibly matching TRBD1 (6 bases). This CDR3 region has 14 residues. Germline CDR1 and CDR2: MNHEY and SMNVEV (reference sequence). V gave up 6 bases and J gave up 2 bases, with 14 bases separating them. In DNA form, the CDR3 reads TGTGCCAGCAGACTGGTAGGGGACACCTACGAGCAGTACTTC. Translation gives CASRLVGDTYEQYF.

The chain recombines TRBV27 with TRBJ1-6, with a weak D call TRBD1 (5 bases). The germline V and J ends were trimmed by 0 bases and 11 bases, with 14 bases remaining between them. This CDR3 region has 15 residues. The germline gives CDR1 MNHEY, CDR2 SMNVEV (reference sequence). The CDR3 reads CASSLSWGGSTPLHF. The CDR3, as DNA: TGTGCCAGCAGTTTATCTTGGGGCGGCTCGACACCCCTCCACTTT.

This sequence joins TRBV14 and TRBJ2-7, with D perhaps TRBD2 (6 bases). With 4 bases removed from V and 2 bases from J, the gap between germline ends came to 12 bases. This CDR3 has 14 amino acids. Germline loops: CDR1 SGHDN, CDR2 FVKESK. CDR3 nucleotides: TGTGCCAGCAGCCGTAGCGGTTTAACCTACGAGCAGTACTTC. Encoded protein: CASSRSGLTYEQYF.

V is TRBV6-1 and J is TRBJ1-6, with D hard to call. Germline values: CDR1 MNHNS, CDR2 SASEGT. With 2 bases removed from V and 11 bases from J, the gap between germline ends came to 19 bases. This CDR3 has 16 residues. The DNA of the CDR3 is TGTGCCAGCAGTGAACCAGGCCGATCCCCCCCGCCACCCCTCCACTTT. Its protein product is CASSEPGRSPPPPLHF.

The CDR3 bases are TGTGCCAGCAGTTACTCTAGGACTAGCGGGAGGGCCTCCCCTAGGAGGAATGAGCAGTTCTTC. Protein sequence: CASSYSRTSGRASPRRNEQFF. The chain employs TRBV6-2 or TRBV6-3 and TRBJ2-1; 15 nucleotides align to TRBD2. CDR1 MNHEY and CDR2 SVGEGT come from the germline V gene. The trim removed 0 bases at V and 7 bases at J, leaving 16 bases unmatched. The CDR3 extends over 21 amino acids.